This T cell receptor (beta chain) was sequenced in a study of T cell responses to AZD1222 COVID-19 vaccine. CDR1 is SGHAT, CDR2 FQNNGV, per germline. J lost 1 base, V lost 5 bases, and 5 bases had no gene match. CDR3 size: 14 residues. The data were produced by immunoSEQ multiplex PCR, yet TCRdb's version contains in-frame clones alone and is incomplete. The table records about 160,000 clones, about 90% of them present only once. As to this clone: Its target is unknown.

Findings of the study overall: Among vaccine-associated CD4 TCRs, coverage spanned spike, with dominance at 160-218 and 743-854. Seropositive status at baseline applied to only five to seven AZD1222 recipients.

The sequence came from an adult in good health. The sample here was peripheral blood, taken on day 0 of AZD1222 vaccination. The chain carries TRBV11-2 and TRBJ2-7; 7 nucleotides agree with TRBD1. CDR3 loop: CASSIPDRSYEQYF. The CDR3 bases are TGTGCCAGCAGCATACCGGACAGGTCCTACGAGCAGTACTTC. Complete variable domain (other parts from reference TRBV11-2 and TRBJ2-7): EAGVAQSPRYKIIEKRQSVAFWCNPISGHATLYWYQQILGQGPKLLIQFQNNGVVDDSQLPKDRFSAERLKGVDSTLKIQPAKLEDSAVYLCASSIPDRSYEQYFGPGTRLTVT.